This TCR beta chain was captured in a study of OX40 agonist ivuxolimab in advanced cancers. With regard to the full study: Ivuxolimab, which targeted the costimulatory receptor OX40 (CD134), was an agonistic, fully human IgG2 monoclonal antibody. Intravenous ivuxolimab was administered to patients every 2 weeks at six dose levels: 0.01, 0.1, 0.3, 1.5, 3 and 10 mg/kg. Of the roughly 51 dose-escalation patients, hepatocellular carcinoma was present in around 20, melanoma in approximately 15, renal cell carcinoma in 9 and head and neck cancer in 9. In the dose-escalation cohort, 70% to 85% of patients were male, and the mean age was around 60 years, with a range of about 23 to 85. Patients were allowed to have had prior anti-PD-1, anti-PD-L1 or anti-CTLA-4 therapy, and around 40% of the dose-escalation patients had previously received checkpoint inhibitors. Three dose-escalation patients achieved partial responses, one with hepatocellular carcinoma and two with cutaneous melanoma. Peripheral TCRbeta sequencing aimed to test whether ivuxolimab altered TCR sequence diversity and caused clonal T-cell expansion. The paper covers the monotherapy dose-escalation part of the phase I ivuxolimab trial, which included N ≈ 50 patients.

The CDR3 covers 16 residues, taking in both the cysteine and the phenylalanine. Only CDR3 DNA is held: 48 bases, read in frame from base 1. Compared with germline, V lacks 2 bases and J lacks 8 bases; bases without a gene match: 8. The germline V gene encodes CDR1 MNHEY and CDR2 SVGAGI. About this clone: No cognate antigen has been identified for it. No qualities accompany the bases; no much larger clone lies one base away.

What the authors observed across the whole study: After ivuxolimab, more expanded clones were found on average in CD8+ T cells than in CD4+ T cells. The antigen specificity of the peripheral T cells that underwent clonal expansion was not determined. Low levels of normalized T-cell clonal expansion were also shown by some nonresponding patients. In partial responders in the 0.1-3.0 mg/kg groups, normalized peripheral clonal expansion was found to be among the lowest, especially among CD8+ T cells. At doses from 0.1 to 3.0 mg/kg, clonal expansion was seen in both CD4+ and CD8+ blood T cells between baseline and week 6.

The trial excluded patients who had a history of autoimmune disease or who were on systemic immunosuppression. Peripheral blood for TCR sequencing was collected from all dose cohorts at baseline, on cycle 4 day 1, and on cycle 7 day 1. Samples were obtained from an open-label, multicenter, first-in-human phase I dose-escalation trial of ivuxolimab. Adults with locally advanced or metastatic melanoma, renal cell, hepatocellular, or head and neck squamous cell carcinoma were enrolled in the trial. Before TCR sequencing, CD4+ T cells and CD8+ T cells were sorted from peripheral blood as separate populations. Genomic DNA was isolated from the sorted cells so that the TCRbeta CDR3 region could be sequenced. The immunoSEQ Assay was used to sequence the TCRbeta CDR3 regions. Imported from immuneACCESS, the table was reduced by TCRdb to in-frame sequences with V and J called. These copies leave out some clones; in studies compared against another copy, an unresolved V gene accounts for under half, and the cause of the remainder is not known. A total of around 82,000 clones appear in this sample, approximately 90% of them only once. Approximately 0.47% of the sample is taken by the ten largest.

The sequence joins TRBV6-5 to TRBJ2-4; 11 of the junction bases match TRBD1. The receptor comes from an adult with an advanced solid tumor such as melanoma, head and neck, liver or kidney cancer. The input for sequencing was CD4+ or CD8+ T cells sorted from blood, taken in a trial of the OX40 agonist ivuxolimab. The nucleotide sequence is given as TGTGCCAGCAGTTACAACATGCCGGGACAGGGGGACATTCAGTACTTC. Translated, it gives CASSYNMPGQGDIQYF.